The rows below give T cell receptor beta chains drawn from one sample of a study of OX40 agonist ivuxolimab in advanced cancers. Here immunoSEQ multiplex PCR was the method, and the copy in TCRdb shows in-frame clones only, minus some. The sample holds 69,000 or so clones, more than 70% seen once. This material consisted of CD4+ or CD8+ T cells sorted from blood, taken in a trial of the OX40 agonist ivuxolimab. The receptors were gathered from an adult with an advanced solid tumor such as melanoma, head and neck, liver or kidney cancer. CDR3s include the opening cysteine and the closing phenylalanine or tryptophan. A D gene is named only where the DNA matches it firmly. Clone size is shown for a subset of rows, as once, few, many or a class of expanded clone.

v_call: TRBV19; d_call: -; j_call: TRBJ1-1; clone_size: -; cdr3_nt: TGTGCCAGTAGTATCGTCAATACAGGGATAACTGAAGCTTTCTTT; cdr3_aa: CASSIVNTGITEAFF
v_call: TRBV6-1; d_call: -; j_call: TRBJ2-1; clone_size: -; cdr3_nt: TGTGCCAGCAGTATGGACGGTTACAATGAGCAGTTCTTC; cdr3_aa: CASSMDGYNEQFF
v_call: TRBV2; d_call: -; j_call: TRBJ1-5; clone_size: few; cdr3_nt: TGTGCCAGCAGTGGATATAGCAATCAGCCCCAGCATTTT; cdr3_aa: CASSGYSNQPQHF
v_call: TRBV2; d_call: -; j_call: TRBJ2-3; clone_size: -; cdr3_nt: TGTGCCAGCAGGCTTGCGGGCAGCACAGATACGCAGTATTTT; cdr3_aa: CASRLAGSTDTQYF
v_call: TRBV19; d_call: -; j_call: TRBJ1-4; clone_size: -; cdr3_nt: TGTGCCAGTAGTCTTTCTACGGGTAATGAAAAACTGTTTTTT; cdr3_aa: CASSLSTGNEKLFF
v_call: TRBV11-2; d_call: TRBD2; j_call: TRBJ2-3; clone_size: once; cdr3_nt: TGTGCCAGCAGCCCCTCCGGGACTAGCGCGAGCACAGATACGCAGTATTTT; cdr3_aa: CASSPSGTSASTDTQYF
v_call: TRBV18; d_call: TRBD1; j_call: TRBJ1-1; clone_size: -; cdr3_nt: TGTGCCAGCTCACAACAGCACCCATTAGGACAGGGTAGTAAAGCTTTCTTT; cdr3_aa: CASSQQHPLGQGSKAFF
v_call: TRBV6-1; d_call: -; j_call: TRBJ1-4; clone_size: once; cdr3_nt: TGTGCCAGCAGGAGGGGACCTAATGAAAAACTGTTTTTT; cdr3_aa: CASRRGPNEKLFF
v_call: TRBV2; d_call: -; j_call: TRBJ1-2; clone_size: -; cdr3_nt: TGTGCCAGCAGTGTCAAGGGGTCTGACTATGGCTACACCTTC; cdr3_aa: CASSVKGSDYGYTF
v_call: TRBV30; d_call: TRBD1; j_call: TRBJ1-5; clone_size: -; cdr3_nt: TGTGCCTGGAGTGTCACAGGGGGGTTTCAGCCCCAGCATTTT; cdr3_aa: CAWSVTGGFQPQHF
v_call: TRBV11-2; d_call: -; j_call: TRBJ2-1; clone_size: -; cdr3_nt: TGTGCCAGCAGTTCCTTGGGGGGTTCCTACAATGAGCAGTTCTTC; cdr3_aa: CASSSLGGSYNEQFF
v_call: TRBV7-8; d_call: -; j_call: TRBJ2-3; clone_size: -; cdr3_nt: TGTGCCAGCAGCTTACGAGTAGCCACAGATACGCAGTATTTT; cdr3_aa: CASSLRVATDTQYF
v_call: TRBV28; d_call: -; j_call: TRBJ2-7; clone_size: few; cdr3_nt: TGTGCCAGCAGTCCCCCGACAGGAGGGTCAGAGGACGAGCAGTACTTC; cdr3_aa: CASSPPTGGSEDEQYF
v_call: TRBV9; d_call: -; j_call: TRBJ2-7; clone_size: few; cdr3_nt: TGTGCCAGCAGCGCCTGGACGGGCGAGCAGTACTTC; cdr3_aa: CASSAWTGEQYF
v_call: TRBV10-1; d_call: TRBD1; j_call: TRBJ1-2; clone_size: -; cdr3_nt: TGCGCCAGCAGCCCGGGACAGCTAAACTATGGCTACACCTTC; cdr3_aa: CASSPGQLNYGYTF
v_call: TRBV7-9; d_call: -; j_call: TRBJ1-4; clone_size: -; cdr3_nt: TGTGCCAGCAAGCACAGAACTAATGAAAAACTGTTTTTT; cdr3_aa: CASKHRTNEKLFF
v_call: TRBV28; d_call: -; j_call: TRBJ1-2; clone_size: -; cdr3_nt: TGTGCCAGCAGTTTCGGGGACACCTCTTGGAGCTACACCTTC; cdr3_aa: CASSFGDTSWSYTF
v_call: TRBV7-3; d_call: TRBD2; j_call: TRBJ2-3; clone_size: once; cdr3_nt: TGTGCCAGCAGCTTAACTGGGACTAGCGGGGGCACAGATACGCAGTATTTT; cdr3_aa: CASSLTGTSGGTDTQYF
v_call: TRBV7-9; d_call: TRBD2; j_call: TRBJ2-2; clone_size: -; cdr3_nt: TGTGCCAGCAGCTCTAGCGGGGCCTACGACACCGGGGAGCTGTTTTTT; cdr3_aa: CASSSSGAYDTGELFF
v_call: TRBV16; d_call: -; j_call: TRBJ2-7; clone_size: -; cdr3_nt: TGTGCCAGCAGCCCCCGGGCCTTAACACTGTACGAGCAGTACTTC; cdr3_aa: CASSPRALTLYEQYF
v_call: TRBV7-3; d_call: -; j_call: TRBJ1-2; clone_size: once; cdr3_nt: TGTGCCAGCAGCTTAACGCACAGTAACTATGGCTACACCTTC; cdr3_aa: CASSLTHSNYGYTF
v_call: TRBV5-4; d_call: TRBD1; j_call: TRBJ2-7; clone_size: once; cdr3_nt: TGTGCCAGCAGCCCACCGGGACAGAGTGTCTACGAGCAGTACTTC; cdr3_aa: CASSPPGQSVYEQYF
v_call: TRBV28; d_call: -; j_call: TRBJ1-5; clone_size: -; cdr3_nt: TGTGCCAGCAGTCCTTCGACAGGCCCCTGGCCCCAGCATTTT; cdr3_aa: CASSPSTGPWPQHF
v_call: TRBV30; d_call: TRBD1; j_call: TRBJ2-5; clone_size: -; cdr3_nt: TGTGCCTGGAGCGCAGGGGGCATCCCGAGGACCCAGTACTTC; cdr3_aa: CAWSAGGIPRTQYF
v_call: TRBV5-4; d_call: TRBD2; j_call: TRBJ2-1; clone_size: -; cdr3_nt: TGTGCCAGCAGCGCCGGGGGGGCGGGGACGTACTGTGAGCAGTTCTTC; cdr3_aa: CASSAGGAGTYCEQFF
v_call: TRBV5-8; d_call: -; j_call: TRBJ1-6; clone_size: few; cdr3_nt: TGTGCCAGCAGCTTATACCCGAGCTCCTATAATTCACCCCTCCACTTT; cdr3_aa: CASSLYPSSYNSPLHF
v_call: TRBV9; d_call: -; j_call: TRBJ2-1; clone_size: -; cdr3_nt: TGTGCCAGCAGCTCCAGGGTAGATGAGCAGTTCTTC; cdr3_aa: CASSSRVDEQFF
v_call: TRBV6-5; d_call: -; j_call: TRBJ1-1; clone_size: -; cdr3_nt: TGTGCCAGCAGTTCCCCGGGATCAACTGAAGCTTTCTTT; cdr3_aa: CASSSPGSTEAFF
v_call: TRBV14; d_call: -; j_call: TRBJ2-7; clone_size: -; cdr3_nt: TGTGCCAGCAGCCAGCGACAGCGATCCGAGCAGTACTTC; cdr3_aa: CASSQRQRSEQYF
v_call: TRBV16; d_call: -; j_call: TRBJ1-5; clone_size: -; cdr3_nt: TGTGCCAGCAGCCAATCTCAAAGCCCCGGCCAGAAGCCCCAGCATTTT; cdr3_aa: CASSQSQSPGQKPQHF
v_call: TRBV11-1; d_call: TRBD1; j_call: TRBJ1-2; clone_size: -; cdr3_nt: TGTGCCAGCAGCCACGGGACAGGGGTTGGCTACACCTTC; cdr3_aa: CASSHGTGVGYTF
v_call: TRBV10-3; d_call: -; j_call: TRBJ2-1; clone_size: -; cdr3_nt: TGTGCCATCAGTCAAGCTTACAATGAGCAGTTCTTC; cdr3_aa: CAISQAYNEQFF